This T cell receptor (beta chain) derives from a study of spatial heterogeneity in lung cancer. TCRdb reprocessed the 5' RACE reads via MiXCR and lists one record per CDR3 protein. The profile shows some 15,000 distinct CDR3 sequences, about 5% of them singletons. As for time point: sample taken at primary tumor resection. No cells were sorted before sequencing. The whole RNA sequenced was extracted from tumor, nontumor lung or frozen PBMC. Study-wide findings and caveats: Counts of expanded intratumoral alpha and beta TCRs tracked tumor mutation counts.

The CDR3 spans 16 residues. Germline CDR1 reads LGHNA; CDR2 reads YSLEER. The V gene lost 0 bases and the J gene lost 2 bases, with 14 bases spanning the gap. This clonotype has ten or more counts. What it binds is unknown. The rearrangement links TRBV4-3 to TRBJ2-7; D unclear. This specimen consisted of lung tumor tissue, obtained at surgery. The TCR was taken from a male donor with early-stage non-small cell lung cancer. CDR3 nucleotide sequence: TGCGCCAGCAGCCAAGACATGACGGCCTCACCCTACGAGCAGTACTTC. Translated: CASSQDMTASPYEQYF.